These 20 T cell receptor beta chains were all obtained from the same sample, sequenced in a study of blood T cell repertoires in COVID-19. Method: immunoSEQ multiplex PCR; TCRdb's copy keeps in-frame clones and lacks some. The sample has fewer than 200,000 clones, roughly four fifths seen once. Sequencing was done on a sample of peripheral blood. The receptors stem from an elderly woman with COVID-19, enrolled during active disease.

The chain uses TRBV9 and TRBJ2-1; D is perhaps TRBD2 (5 bases). Germline V gene sequence: CDR1 SGDLS, CDR2 YYNGEE. The CDR3 is made up of 15 amino acids. Trimming pared 0 bases from V and 6 bases from J, leaving 13 bases between. The CDR3 nucleotides are TGTGCCAGCAGCGTAGCGCTCGACTACCGCAATGAGCAGTTCTTC. This encodes CASSVALDYRNEQFF.

V usage is TRBV10-3 and J usage is TRBJ1-1; 8 bases line up with TRBD1. The germline V gene has CDR1 ENHRY and CDR2 SYGVKD. This CDR3 spans 13 amino acids. V lost 8 bases, J lost 1 base, and 3 bases stayed unmatched. The chain's CDR3 is CAIRQGANTEAFF. In DNA form, the CDR3 reads TGTGCCATCCGCCAGGGGGCGAACACTGAAGCTTTCTTT.

As concerns this clone: One end of the junction is discordant with germline, which a read error may explain. V is TRBV7-7 and J is TRBJ2-7, with 7 bases matching TRBD1. This CDR3 comprises 12 residues. CDR1 is SSHAT, CDR2 FNYEAQ, per germline (reference sequence). The CDR3 reads CASSSSGGKQYF. In DNA form, the CDR3 reads TGTGCTAGCAGCTCCTCAGGGGGAAAGCAGTACTTC.

This clone has just one count. This chain links TRBV2 with TRBJ2-3; TRBD2 is a possible D gene (6 bases). With 2 bases removed from V and 8 bases from J, the gap between germline ends came to 8 bases. The CDR3 runs to 12 residues. CDR1 and CDR2 (germline): SNHLY, FYNNEI. The CDR3 bases are TGTGCCAGCAGTGAAACCGGGGGTACGCAGTATTTT. Its protein is CASSETGGTQYF.

V gene TRBV19 combines with J gene TRBJ2-3, with 10 bases fitting TRBD2. J gave up 4 bases and V 7 bases, and 8 bases lay outside the gene matches. Germline loops: CDR1 LNHDA, CDR2 SQIVND (reference sequence). The CDR3 runs to 15 residues. The CDR3 is CASTNLAGGADTQYF. CDR3 coding DNA: TGTGCCAGTACAAACTTAGCGGGGGGTGCAGATACGCAGTATTTT.

The table lists this clone with a count of one. The J gene is TRBJ1-1, the V gene TRBV5-1; TRBD1 matches at 7 bases. The CDR3 extends over 15 amino acids. Per the germline V gene, CDR1 is SGHRS and CDR2 is YFSETQ. The J segment lost 6 bases and the V segment lost 4 bases, leaving 12 bases of the junction unmatched. The CDR3 DNA sequence: TGCGCCAGCAGCCCAAAAGTCAACAGGGGATCTGAAGCTTTCTTT. Translation: CASSPKVNRGSEAFF.

The CDR3 nucleotides read TGTGCCAGCTCACTCGGACAGTACGAGCAGTACTTC. It codes for CASSLGQYEQYF. V usage is TRBV18 and J usage is TRBJ2-7, with a tentative D call TRBD1 (6 bases). Trimming took 4 bases from V and 4 from J, leaving 8 bases between them. Looked up from germline, CDR1 is KGHSH and CDR2 is LQKENI. CDR3 length: 12 amino acids.

J is TRBJ1-2 and V is TRBV27; 7 bases are a match to TRBD1. The CDR3 has 13 residues. CDR1 MNHEY and CDR2 SMNVEV come from the germline V gene (reference sequence). Trimming cost V 5 bases and J 8 bases; bases outside gene matches: 8. The CDR3 coding sequence is TGTGCCAGCAGTGCCGACAGGGATTCGGGCTACACCTTC. This gives the protein CASSADRDSGYTF.

The V gene is TRBV5-1, the J gene TRBJ1-4; 7 positions agree with TRBD1. This CDR3 has 14 residues. V gave up 2 bases and J gave up 6 bases; unmatched junction bases: 4. Germline V gene sequence: CDR1 SGHRS, CDR2 YFSETQ. The CDR3 protein is CASSLTGTDEKLFF. CDR3 bases: TGCGCCAGCAGCTTAACCGGGACAGATGAAAAACTGTTTTTT.

V usage is TRBV15 and J usage is TRBJ2-3, with D possibly TRBD1 on 6 matching bases. The length of the CDR3 is 16 residues. The germline CDR1 and CDR2 sequences are LNHNV and YYDKDF (reference sequence). V was cut by 0 bases and J by 0 bases, with 10 bases left in between. The CDR3 sequence is CATSRDPGASTDTQYF. As DNA, the CDR3 is TGTGCCACCAGCAGAGATCCAGGGGCTAGCACAGATACGCAGTATTTT. The full variable domain, completed using reference TRBV15 and TRBJ2-3, is DAMVIQNPRYQVTQFGKPVTLSCSQTLNHNVMYWYQQKSSQAPKLLFHYYDKDFNNEADTPDNFQSRRPNTSFCFLDIRSPGLGDTAMYLCATSRDPGASTDTQYFGPGTRLTVL.

The chain has TRBV5-4 and TRBJ2-7; D is perhaps TRBD2 (6 bases). The CDR3 has 14 amino acids. Trimming took off 4 bases at V and 9 bases at J, with 20 bases between the two ends. Germline V gives CDR1 SGHNT, CDR2 YYREEE (reference sequence). The CDR3 DNA reads as TGTGCCAGCAGCGGCGGGACGGCGGGTACCGGGCAGTACTTC. It encodes CASSGGTAGTGQYF.

The V and J genes are TRBV19 and TRBJ2-7, with 7 bases that match TRBD1. CDR1 and CDR2 from the germline V gene are LNHDA and SQIVND (reference sequence). V shed 4 bases and J 5 bases; nucleotides not matched to a gene: 8. The length of the CDR3 is 14 residues. CDR3 bases: TGTGCCAGTAGTACCCTAGACAGGGACCACGAGCAGTACTTC. Residues: CASSTLDRDHEQYF.

The V and J genes are TRBV27 and TRBJ2-1, with 12 nucleotides matching TRBD2. The CDR3 loop spans 15 amino acids. The trim removed 4 bases at V and 5 bases at J, leaving 3 bases unmatched. Germline values: CDR1 MNHEY, CDR2 SMNVEV (reference sequence). DNA of the CDR3: TGTGCCAGCAGTTCTAGCGGGGGGGCCCACAATGAGCAGTTCTTC. Encoded protein: CASSSSGGAHNEQFF.

This chain connects TRBV6-1 to TRBJ1-2; D gene unclear. CDR1 is MNHNS, CDR2 SASEGT, per germline. The CDR3 consists of 17 residues. V was trimmed by 3 bases and J by 6 bases, leaving 23 bases between them. The CDR3 DNA reads TGTGCCAGCAGTGAGTGGCAGGCTCGTAGGAGGTCGGATGGCTACACCTTC. Translating gives CASSEWQARRRSDGYTF.

The V call is TRBV6-2 or TRBV6-3, the J call TRBJ2-1; 7 nucleotides line up with TRBD2. Losses at the gene ends were 2 bases for V and 6 bases for J; bases not matched to a gene: 10. This CDR3 has 16 residues. CDR1 MNHEY and CDR2 SVGEGT come from the germline V gene. The CDR3 loop is CASSYHTGGSGNEQFF. In nucleotides, the CDR3 is TGTGCCAGCAGTTACCATACGGGGGGATCGGGCAATGAGCAGTTCTTC.

The V gene is TRBV5-1, the J gene TRBJ1-1; 9 nucleotides line up with TRBD1. Germline V gene data show CDR1 as SGHRS and CDR2 as YFSETQ. V dropped 4 bases and J dropped 7; count of bases not matched to a gene: 11. The CDR3 is 15 amino acids. This chain's CDR3 is CASSMKDRGPNEAFF. The CDR3 nucleotides are TGCGCCAGCAGCATGAAGGACAGGGGCCCCAATGAAGCTTTCTTT.

The CDR3 DNA is TGTGCCAGCAGCCGGACAAATCTGGATCAGCCCCAGCATTTT. Translating it yields CASSRTNLDQPQHF. V gene TRBV7-9 combines with J gene TRBJ1-5; TRBD1 is a possible D gene (5 bases). This CDR3 is built from 14 residues. Germline CDR1 is SEHNR and CDR2 is FQNEAQ (reference sequence). V was pared by 5 bases and J by 5 bases, with 13 bases between. The whole variable domain, filled in from reference TRBV7-9 and TRBJ1-5, reads DTGVSQNPRHKITKRGQNVTFRCDPISEHNRLYWYRQTLGQGPEFLTYFQNEAQLEKSRLLSDRFSAERPKGSFSTLEIQRTEQGDSAMYLCASSRTNLDQPQHFGDGTRLSIL.

This clone was counted only a few times. The chain joins TRBV10-3 to TRBJ2-5; 9 nucleotides agree with TRBD1. Germline lookup yields CDR1 ENHRY and CDR2 SYGVKD. CDR3 length: 12 amino acids. With 8 bases clipped from V and 5 bases from J, the junction kept 3 bases outside the gene matches. CDR3 nucleotide sequence: TGTGCCATCTCCGGGACAGGGGAGACCCAGTACTTC. This gives the protein CAISGTGETQYF.

The chain links TRBV7-9 to TRBJ2-2; weak D call: TRBD1 (6 bases). The CDR3 length is 13 residues. Trimming removed 11 bases from V and 0 bases from J, with 10 bases in between. Germline V lookup: CDR1 SEHNR, CDR2 FQNEAQ (reference sequence). CDR3 loop: CAAGESNTGELFF. CDR3 coding DNA: TGTGCCGCAGGGGAGTCGAACACCGGGGAGCTGTTTTTT.

V is TRBV18 and J is TRBJ2-1; 14 nucleotides align to TRBD2. V was pared by 4 bases and J by 6 bases, with 2 bases of the junction left unmatched. There are 15 residues in the CDR3. Germline-derived CDR1 and CDR2 are KGHSH and LQKENI. This CDR3 reads CASSLGLAGGNEQFF. The CDR3 DNA follows: TGTGCCAGCTCACTAGGACTAGCGGGAGGCAATGAGCAGTTCTTC.